This TCR beta chain was observed in a study of molecular identifiers for immune sequencing clone quantification. Study-wide results and caveats: Detectable among about a million naive cells, according to reports, was Jurkat TCR RNA spiked in from one cell.

TCRdb independently ran MiXCR on the PCR reads; one entry per CDR3 protein. This sample yields some 650,000 distinct CDR3 sequences, of which approximately 20% are seen a single time; around 0.86% belongs to the top ten. This clonotype was recorded at least ten times. As yet, its antigen is unknown. The CDR3 contains 18 residues. Germline CDR1 reads MDHEN; CDR2 reads SYDVKM. J lost 0 bases, V lost 4 bases, and 8 bases had no gene match. The chain joins TRBV28 to TRBJ1-6, with 8 bases identical to TRBD1. Sequenced input: naive CD8+ T cells from blood, with Jurkat cell RNA spiked in. This sample's subset: FACS-sorted CD8+CD4-CCR7+CD45RA+ naive T cells. This receptor was identified in a human donor in good health. Some libraries in this study had Jurkat cell RNA spiked in. In DNA form, the CDR3 reads TGTGCCAGCAGTTATCCACAGGGGGAAAGCTCCTATAATTCACCCCTCCACTTT. This gives the protein CASSYPQGESSYNSPLHF.